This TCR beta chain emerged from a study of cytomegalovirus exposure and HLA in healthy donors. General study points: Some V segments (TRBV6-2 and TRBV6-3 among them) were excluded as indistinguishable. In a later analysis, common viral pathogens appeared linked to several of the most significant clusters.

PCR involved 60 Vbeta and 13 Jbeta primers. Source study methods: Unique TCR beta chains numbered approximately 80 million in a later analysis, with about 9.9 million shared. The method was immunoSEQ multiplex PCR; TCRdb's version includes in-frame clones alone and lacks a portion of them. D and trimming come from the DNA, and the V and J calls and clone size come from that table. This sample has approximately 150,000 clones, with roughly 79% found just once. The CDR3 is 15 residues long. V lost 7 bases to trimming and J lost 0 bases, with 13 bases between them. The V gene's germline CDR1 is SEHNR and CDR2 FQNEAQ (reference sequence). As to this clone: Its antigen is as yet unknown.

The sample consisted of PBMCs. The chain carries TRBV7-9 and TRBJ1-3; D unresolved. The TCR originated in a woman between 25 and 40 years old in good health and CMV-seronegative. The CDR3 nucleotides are TGTGCCAGCATCATCGGGAGAGACTCTGGAAACACCATATATTTT. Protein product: CASIIGRDSGNTIYF. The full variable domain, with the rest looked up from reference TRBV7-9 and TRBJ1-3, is DTGVSQNPRHKITKRGQNVTFRCDPISEHNRLYWYRQTLGQGPEFLTYFQNEAQLEKSRLLSDRFSAERPKGSFSTLEIQRTEQGDSAMYLCASIIGRDSGNTIYFGEGSWLTVV.